The 27 T cell receptor beta chains presented below share a single source sample, sequenced in a study of blood T cells in healthy people across ages. The use of a sample-barcoded 5' primer and a J-beta primer mix characterized a second PCR of roughly 6 to 11 cycles. TCRdb re-derived calls from the 5' RACE reads in MiXCR, one entry per CDR3 protein. The profile shows around 1,800,000 distinct CDR3 sequences, around 40% of them singletons. Specimen: blood. Receptors originate from a human donor in good health.

Of note for this clonotype: Sequence at one end of the junction differs from germline and may be a read error. The genes are TRBV15 and TRBJ2-5, with TRBD1 matching over 9 bases. In germline, CDR1 is LNHNV, CDR2 YYDKDF (reference sequence). The CDR3 loop spans 18 amino acids. CDR3 nucleotide sequence: TGTGCCACCGGCAGAGATGTGGGACAGGGTGGGGGGCCGGAGACCCAGTACTTC. It translates to CATGRDVGQGGGPETQYF.

In its sample, this clonotype was seen a few times. The chain combines TRBV4-1 with TRBJ2-7; D assignment may be TRBD1 or TRBD2 (6 bases each). The germline CDR1 and CDR2 sequences are MGHRA and YSYEKL. This CDR3 has 15 residues. Trimming took 0 bases from V and 3 from J, leaving 12 bases between them. The CDR3 nucleotides read TGCGCCAGCAGCCAAGAGGAGGGGGACAACTACGAGCAGTACTTC. Its protein product is CASSQEEGDNYEQYF.

The chain links TRBV5-1 to TRBJ1-6, with D perhaps matching TRBD1 (6 bases). The V gene's germline CDR1 is SGHRS and CDR2 YFSETQ. V was clipped by 3 bases and J by 7 bases, with 14 bases between them. The CDR3 length is 15 residues. The CDR3 DNA is TGCGCCAGCAGCTCCGGGGGGGCCGGGAATTCACCCCTCCACTTT. Translated: CASSSGGAGNSPLHF.

The chain combines TRBV10-3 with TRBJ2-7; TRBD1 matches 10 bases. V was clipped by 4 bases and J by 3 bases; unmatched bases: 9. This CDR3 is 16 amino acids long. Germline CDR1 reads ENHRY; CDR2 reads SYGVKD. The CDR3 protein is CAISGELRTGGYEQYF. The CDR3 DNA reads as TGTGCCATCAGTGGAGAGTTACGGACAGGGGGCTACGAGCAGTACTTC.

This clonotype was seen at least ten times. The chain carries TRBV29-1 and TRBJ2-5; no clear D. The germline V and J ends were trimmed by 6 bases and 5 bases, with 13 bases remaining between them. The CDR3 is 12 residues long. Germline V lookup: CDR1 SQVTM, CDR2 ANQGSEA. This CDR3 reads CSVDLYGETQYF. The CDR3 DNA reads TGCAGCGTAGACTTGTACGGGGAGACCCAGTACTTC.

V is TRBV5-1 and J is TRBJ1-2; no firm D call. This CDR3 has 15 amino acids. The V end lost 0 bases, the J end lost 1 base, and 10 bases lay between the germline ends. Germline loops: CDR1 SGHRS, CDR2 YFSETQ. CDR3 DNA: TGCGCCAGCAGCTTGGAAGCAGGCATTAACTATGGCTACACCTTC. Its translation: CASSLEAGINYGYTF. The entire variable domain, with the rest obtained from reference TRBV5-1 and TRBJ1-2, is as follows: KAGVTQTPRYLIKTRGQQVTLSCSPISGHRSVSWYQQTPGQGLQFLFEYFSETQRNKGNFPGRFSGRQFSNSRSEMNVSTLELGDSALYLCASSLEAGINYGYTFGSGTRLTVV.

A note on this clonotype: A clone one base away is much larger, so this may be a read error. The chain carries TRBV29-1 and TRBJ2-7; D might be TRBD1 (6 bases). The CDR3 loop spans 15 amino acids. CDR1 is SQVTM and CDR2 is ANQGSEA in the germline V gene. The CDR3: CSVENTGLSSYGQYF. The DNA for the CDR3 is TGCAGCGTTGAAAATACAGGGCTTAGCTCCTACGGGCAGTACTTC.

The chain employs TRBV6-4 and TRBJ1-2; 7 nucleotides agree with TRBD1. Looked up from germline, CDR1 is MRHNA and CDR2 is SNTAGT. This CDR3 spans 14 amino acids. V lost 4 bases, J lost 4 bases, and 6 bases stayed unmatched. The CDR3 nucleotides are TGTGCCAGCAGTGCGTCGACAGGGATCTATGGCTACACCTTC. The encoded protein is CASSASTGIYGYTF.

Turning to this clonotype: One junction end does not reproduce the germline sequence, and a read error may be involved. The rearrangement links TRBV20-1 to TRBJ2-3; 9 positions agree with TRBD1. The germline V gene encodes CDR1 DFQATT and CDR2 SNEGSKA (reference sequence). This CDR3 comprises 16 residues. This chain's CDR3 is CSARDPGTGIADTQYF. Here the CDR3 DNA reads TGCAGTGCTAGAGACCCGGGGACAGGGATCGCAGATACACAGTATTTT.

This rearrangement joins TRBV7-2 to TRBJ2-7; either TRBD1 or TRBD2 may fit D (6 bases each). Germline-derived CDR1 and CDR2 are SGHTA and FQGNSA. The CDR3 sequence is 17 residues long. V was pared by 5 bases and J by 2 bases, with 22 bases between. The CDR3 sequence: CASSPSQGLIIPYEQYF. CDR3 nucleotide sequence: TGTGCCAGCAGCCCCTCACAGGGACTGATAATTCCCTACGAGCAGTACTTC.

This clonotype was detected a few times. The junction does not match germline at one end; this may be a read error. This chain links TRBV6-6 with TRBJ1-1; D uncertain. Germline assignment: CDR1 MNHNY and CDR2 SVGAGI (reference sequence). This CDR3 contains 13 residues. The CDR3 loop is CVSSYLMNTEAFF. Here the CDR3 DNA reads TGTGTCAGCAGTTACCTGATGAACACTGAAGCTTTCTTT.

V gene TRBV5-6 combines with J gene TRBJ2-1, with 12 bases matching TRBD1. The V gene's germline CDR1 is SGHDT and CDR2 YYEEEE. There are 15 residues in the CDR3. Trimming at V came to 3 bases and at J to 8 bases, leaving 6 bases not matched to a gene. The DNA for the CDR3 is TGTGCCAGCAGCTGGGCCGGGACAGGGGGCGATGAGCAGTTCTTC. This codes for CASSWAGTGGDEQFF.

The chain has TRBV20-1 and TRBJ2-1; 8 bases agree with TRBD1. The CDR3 consists of 14 residues. Unmatched junction bases numbered 8, after V lost 1 base and J lost 9 bases. Per the germline V gene, CDR1 is DFQATT and CDR2 is SNEGSKA (reference sequence). CDR3 amino acids: CSARVAQGAGEQFF. The CDR3 nucleotides read TGCAGTGCTAGAGTAGCGCAGGGGGCGGGTGAGCAGTTCTTC.

This clonotype has just a few counts. This chain's CDR3 is CASSRGLAGGGETQYF. CDR3 DNA: TGTGCCAGCAGCAGAGGACTAGCGGGGGGTGGAGAGACCCAGTACTTC. The chain recombines TRBV7-2 with TRBJ2-5, with 14 bases fitting TRBD2. The CDR3 spans 16 residues. Germline CDR1 reads SGHTA; CDR2 reads FQGNSA. With 5 bases clipped from V and 4 bases from J, the junction kept 6 bases outside the gene matches.

This clonotype was recorded many times. The chain uses TRBV18 and TRBJ2-7; 10 positions agree with TRBD1. This CDR3 comprises 14 residues. Germline V gene data show CDR1 as KGHSH and CDR2 as LQKENI. Trimming removed 8 bases from V and 4 bases from J; junction bases left unmatched: 8. CDR3 in DNA: TGTGCCAGCAGCCCACGGGACAGGGGATACGAGCAGTACTTC. This codes for CASSPRDRGYEQYF.

The J gene is TRBJ2-3, the V gene TRBV20-1; 9 bases are a match to TRBD2. V lost 0 bases, J lost 4 bases, and 8 bases stayed unmatched. The CDR3 consists of 16 residues. CDR1 is DFQATT, CDR2 SNEGSKA, per germline (reference sequence). The CDR3 DNA follows: TGCAGTGCTAGAGATAGCGGGGGCGCAGTGGCAGATACGCAGTATTTT. The encoded protein is CSARDSGGAVADTQYF.

V is TRBV11-2 and J is TRBJ2-7; unclear D gene. The V end lost 5 bases, the J end lost 3 bases, and 17 bases lay between the germline ends. CDR1 is SGHAT and CDR2 is FQNNGV in the germline V gene. This CDR3 spans 15 amino acids. The CDR3 region has the DNA TGTGCCAGCAGCCTCCCCCGCGGTACCATCTACGAGCAGTACTTC. Residues: CASSLPRGTIYEQYF.

This chain uses TRBV6-5 with TRBJ1-6; 9 bases match TRBD1. CDR1 MNHEY and CDR2 SVGAGI come from the germline V gene. The CDR3 covers 16 residues. Trimming removed 0 bases from V and 9 bases from J; junction bases left unmatched: 6. Here the CDR3 reads CASSYSTGQGSSPLHF. DNA for the CDR3: TGTGCCAGCAGTTACTCGACGGGACAGGGTAGTTCACCCCTCCACTTT.

This clonotype was counted a few times. This sequence joins TRBV7-2 and TRBJ2-7; a weak D match, TRBD1 (5 bases). The CDR3 spans 14 residues. V lost 2 bases, J lost 0 bases, and 8 bases lay in between. The V gene's germline CDR1 is SGHTA and CDR2 FQGNSA. The CDR3 reads CASSLFRVSYEQYF. DNA of the CDR3: TGTGCCAGCAGCTTATTCAGGGTCTCCTACGAGCAGTACTTC.

This clonotype was detected only a few times. The rearrangement joins TRBV2 to TRBJ1-5; perhaps TRBD1 as D (6 bases). Germline V gene data show CDR1 as SNHLY and CDR2 as FYNNEI. The CDR3 runs to 13 residues. V lost 8 bases, J lost 6 bases, and 14 bases lay in between. The CDR3 region is CASFAGGGQPQHF. In nucleotides, the CDR3 is TGTGCCAGCTTCGCGGGGGGCGGTCAGCCCCAGCATTTT.

The CDR3 spells CAISESGGISYGYTF. The CDR3 bases are TGTGCCATCAGTGAGTCGGGGGGAATCAGCTATGGCTACACCTTC. The chain combines TRBV10-3 with TRBJ1-2; D perhaps matches TRBD1 (5 bases). Germline-derived CDR1 and CDR2 are ENHRY and SYGVKD. Trimming removed 0 bases from V and 4 bases from J, with 12 bases in between. CDR3 length equals 15 residues.

This clonotype was counted between two and nine times. The gene calls are TRBV6-1 and TRBJ2-7; D perhaps matches TRBD1 (5 bases). V was pared by 4 bases and J by 2 bases, with 15 bases between. Germline V gene lookup returns CDR1 MNHNS and CDR2 SASEGT. This CDR3 comprises 15 residues. CDR3 in DNA: TGTGCCAGCAGTGCCAAGGTACAGGAGACCTACGAGCAGTACTTC. It encodes CASSAKVQETYEQYF.

This clonotype has just a few counts. This rearrangement joins TRBV20-1 to TRBJ1-2; 7 nucleotides agree with TRBD1. Looked up from germline, CDR1 is DFQATT and CDR2 is SNEGSKA (reference sequence). The CDR3 covers 14 residues. Losses at the gene ends were 0 bases for V and 2 bases for J; bases not matched to a gene: 3. The DNA of the CDR3 is TGCAGTGCTAGAGACCAGGGGGTCAACTATGGCTACACCTTC. Its translation: CSARDQGVNYGYTF.

V gene TRBV24-1 combines with J gene TRBJ1-5; TRBD1 might be the D (6 bases). From germline, CDR1 is KGHDR and CDR2 SFDVKD. Deletions cut 3 bases from V and 7 bases from J, with 18 bases between. This CDR3 spans 16 amino acids. CDR3: CATSDPQDRGDQPQHF. The CDR3 DNA is TGTGCCACCAGTGATCCCCAGGACAGAGGAGACCAGCCCCAGCATTTT.

The chain couples TRBV20-1 to TRBJ2-1; D possibly matches TRBD1 or TRBD2 (5 bases each). The V gene's germline CDR1 is DFQATT and CDR2 SNEGSKA (reference sequence). The CDR3 is 14 residues long. With 5 bases removed from V and 4 bases from J, the gap between germline ends came to 15 bases. The CDR3 is CSALGTAKYNEQFF. The CDR3 nucleotides read TGCAGTGCTCTTGGGACCGCTAAATACAATGAGCAGTTCTTC.

In its sample, this clonotype was seen many times. The rearrangement joins TRBV28 to TRBJ1-2, with D perhaps matching TRBD1 (5 bases). The germline V gene encodes CDR1 MDHEN and CDR2 SYDVKM. The CDR3 is made up of 12 amino acids. Trimming shortened V by 6 bases and J by 2 bases, and 7 bases separated the two germline ends. The CDR3 nucleotides are TGTGCCAGCAGAGACAGAAACTATGGCTACACCTTC. This gives the protein CASRDRNYGYTF.

The rearrangement links TRBV7-8 to TRBJ1-1, with D unclear. Trimming shortened V by 1 base and J by 6 bases, and 9 bases separated the two germline ends. The CDR3 runs to 13 residues. Per the germline V gene, CDR1 is SGHVS and CDR2 is FQNEAQ. In DNA form, the CDR3 reads TGTGCCAGCAGCTTAGATAAGCAGTCTGAAGCTTTCTTT. It specifies CASSLDKQSEAFF.